These 23 T cell receptor beta chains were all obtained from the same sample, sequenced in a study of cytomegalovirus exposure and HLA in healthy donors. PCR employed 60 Vbeta and 13 Jbeta primers. The assay was immunoSEQ multiplex PCR, and TCRdb's table has in-frame clones only and misses some. Among nearly 110,000 clones listed, over 75% were seen once. The sequenced sample consisted of PBMCs. The receptor source for this set is a young man in good health and CMV-seronegative.

The genes are TRBV6-5 and TRBJ2-7; 7 positions agree with TRBD1. The CDR3 is made up of 13 amino acids. With V trimmed by 5 bases and J by 4 bases, 5 bases remained unmatched. Germline CDR1 reads MNHEY; CDR2 reads SVGAGI. The CDR3 here is CASSRDSIYEQYF. The CDR3 DNA reads as TGTGCCAGCAGTCGGGACAGTATTTACGAGCAGTACTTC.

CDR3: CASSEHSSGNTIYF. CDR3 coding DNA: TGTGCCAGCAGTGAGCACAGCTCTGGAAACACCATATATTTT. The V call is TRBV25-1, the J call TRBJ1-3; D is uncertain. CDR1 is MGHDK, CDR2 SYGVNS, per germline. The V end was cut by 3 bases, the J end by 0 bases, with 6 bases between. There are 14 residues in the CDR3.

The chain is built from TRBV11-2 and TRBJ1-1; possibly TRBD1 for D (6 bases). This CDR3 contains 13 residues. V was trimmed by 0 bases and J by 9 bases, leaving 11 bases between them. Germline CDR1 and CDR2: SGHAT and FQNNGV. In nucleotides, the CDR3 is TGTGCCAGCAGCTTAGACAGGGGCTCTAAAGCTTTCTTT. Translation gives CASSLDRGSKAFF.

The genes are TRBV4-2 and TRBJ2-7; possible D gene TRBD2, 5 bases. The CDR3 is 16 residues long. Germline-derived CDR1 and CDR2 are LGHNA and YNFKEQ. V was pared by 0 bases and J by 2 bases, with 14 bases between. The CDR3 spells CASSQEQRGLAYEQYF. In nucleotides, the CDR3 is TGTGCCAGCAGCCAAGAACAGCGCGGGCTGGCCTACGAGCAGTACTTC.

V and J are TRBV4-2 and TRBJ1-1, with 7 positions matching TRBD1. Looked up from germline, CDR1 is LGHNA and CDR2 is YNFKEQ. V was clipped by 4 bases and J by 3 bases; unmatched bases: 8. This CDR3 region has 15 residues. CDR3 bases: TGTGCCAGCAGCCTAGTCCCCAGGGGGGACACTGAAGCTTTCTTT. The encoded protein is CASSLVPRGDTEAFF.

The chain links TRBV7-6 to TRBJ2-1, with 11 bases matching TRBD2. CDR1 SGHVS and CDR2 FNYEAQ come from the germline V gene. V lost 5 bases, J lost 5 bases, and 5 bases stayed unmatched. This CDR3 has 15 amino acids. CDR3 sequence (DNA): TGTGCCAGCAGCCTAGGGACTAGCGGAAACAATGAGCAGTTCTTC. Translated, it gives CASSLGTSGNNEQFF.

The genes are TRBV6-5 and TRBJ2-1; unclear D gene. Trimming pared 6 bases from V and 9 bases from J, leaving 21 bases between. Germline CDR1 MNHEY, CDR2 SVGAGI. This CDR3 region has 15 residues. CDR3 residues: CASRKGPERPPEQFF. CDR3 coding DNA: TGTGCCAGCAGAAAAGGCCCGGAGAGGCCCCCTGAGCAGTTCTTC.

The chain couples TRBV10-1 to TRBJ1-1; D gene ambiguous. With 0 bases removed from V and 1 base from J, the gap between germline ends came to 15 bases. This CDR3 comprises 17 residues. Germline V gene sequence: CDR1 WNHNN, CDR2 SYGVQD (reference sequence). The CDR3 region has the DNA TGCGCCAGCAGTGAGTCGGCTTCGGGGATTGGGAACACTGAAGCTTTCTTT. This codes for CASSESASGIGNTEAFF.

Here the CDR3 reads CASSRGSSPYEQYF. As DNA, the CDR3 is TGTGCCAGCAGCCGAGGGAGTTCTCCCTACGAGCAGTACTTC. This chain joins TRBV7-8 and TRBJ2-7; weak D call: TRBD2 (5 bases). The CDR3 extends over 14 amino acids. CDR1 is SGHVS, CDR2 FQNEAQ, per germline. V lost 5 bases to trimming and J lost 2 bases, with 13 bases between them.

This chain connects TRBV6-5 to TRBJ1-2; D perhaps matches TRBD1 (5 bases). V was clipped by 7 bases and J by 7 bases, with 13 bases between them. Germline V gene lookup returns CDR1 MNHEY and CDR2 SVGAGI. This CDR3 has 12 amino acids. CDR3: CASNGGGLGYTF. The DNA for the CDR3 is TGTGCCAGCAATGGGGGGGGACTTGGCTACACCTTC.

The chain links TRBV6-5 to TRBJ2-7; the match to TRBD2 covers 12 bases. This CDR3 has 15 amino acids. Trimming cost V 5 bases and J 2 bases; bases outside gene matches: 4. Germline V gene data show CDR1 as MNHEY and CDR2 as SVGAGI. The CDR3 protein is CASSRTSGTAYEQYF. CDR3 DNA: TGTGCCAGCAGTCGGACTAGCGGGACTGCCTACGAGCAGTACTTC.

This clone was counted between two and nine times. The chain links TRBV6-5 to TRBJ1-5; 10 bases line up with TRBD1. The germline CDR1 and CDR2 sequences are MNHEY and SVGAGI. The CDR3 has 14 amino acids. V lost 6 bases to trimming and J lost 6 bases; unmatched junction nucleotides: 5. The CDR3 is CASRDGTGVQPQHF. The CDR3 nucleotides read TGTGCCAGCAGGGATGGGACAGGGGTTCAGCCCCAGCATTTT.

This clone occurred once. V usage is TRBV6-1 and J usage is TRBJ1-2, with TRBD1 matching 8 bases. The junction had 17 bases not matched to a gene; V was cut back by 6 bases and J by 8 bases. Germline CDR1 and CDR2: MNHNS and SASEGT. There are 16 residues in the CDR3. The CDR3 region has the DNA TGTGCCAGCAGAGAAATTAGGGACAGGAGAGGGGGAGGCTACACCTTC. Amino acids: CASREIRDRRGGGYTF.

The chain joins TRBV5-1 to TRBJ1-2; no clear D gene. Germline lookup yields CDR1 SGHRS and CDR2 YFSETQ. CDR3 size: 14 residues. Trimming shortened V by 0 bases and J by 2 bases, and 8 bases separated the two germline ends. The CDR3 region is CASSLVAGNYGYTF. DNA of the CDR3: TGCGCCAGCAGCTTGGTAGCGGGGAACTATGGCTACACCTTC.

This clone came up a few times. The chain couples TRBV29-1 to TRBJ1-1; D is perhaps TRBD1 (6 bases). The CDR3 is 10 residues long. V shed 3 bases and J shed 7 bases, with 6 bases lying between them. The germline CDR1 and CDR2 sequences are SQVTM and ANQGSEA. For the CDR3, the DNA is TGCAGCGTTGAGACAGGTGAAGCTTTCTTT. Translated: CSVETGEAFF.

The V and J genes are TRBV6-6 and TRBJ2-7, with D possibly TRBD2 on 6 matching bases. V was shortened by 10 bases and J by 7 bases, with 17 bases between the two germline ends. The CDR3 has 12 amino acids. The germline gives CDR1 MNHNY, CDR2 SVGAGI (reference sequence). The CDR3 bases are TGTGCCACCACCGGGACTCTAAAAGAGCAGTACTTC. Protein sequence: CATTGTLKEQYF.

The J gene is TRBJ2-1, the V gene TRBV6-5, with a tentative D call TRBD1 (6 bases). This CDR3 is 14 amino acids long. Germline CDR1 and CDR2: MNHEY and SVGAGI. V dropped 0 bases and J dropped 15 bases, with 18 bases sitting between them. The CDR3 bases are TGTGCCAGCAGTTACTCTGTACAGGGTACATGGGTGTTCTTC. It codes for CASSYSVQGTWVFF.

This clone was counted once. The rearrangement uses TRBV10-1 and TRBJ1-2, with 8 positions matching TRBD1. Trimming removed 6 bases from V and 4 bases from J; junction bases left unmatched: 7. The CDR3 loop spans 14 amino acids. The V gene's germline CDR1 is WNHNN and CDR2 SYGVQD (reference sequence). The CDR3 DNA reads as TGCGCCAGCAGCATCCAGGGGGCCAGCTATGGCTACACCTTC. Its protein product is CASSIQGASYGYTF.

This chain links TRBV7-9 with TRBJ2-4, with D perhaps matching TRBD2 (6 bases). Trimming removed 4 bases at V and 5 bases at J, with 15 bases between. Germline assignment: CDR1 SEHNR and CDR2 FQNEAQ (reference sequence). The CDR3 length is 15 residues. The CDR3 nucleotides read TGTGCCAGCAGCTCCCCGACTAGTGGGGAAAACATTCAGTACTTC. Its protein product is CASSSPTSGENIQYF.

The V and J genes are TRBV11-2 and TRBJ1-3; D may be TRBD1 (6 bases). CDR1 SGHAT and CDR2 FQNNGV come from the germline V gene. V lost 2 bases and J lost 0, with 20 bases in between. CDR3 length: 19 amino acids. CDR3 residues: CASSLRDQPGQSSGNTIYF. The CDR3 DNA reads TGTGCCAGCAGCTTAAGGGACCAACCGGGACAAAGCTCTGGAAACACCATATATTTT.

This chain connects TRBV4-1 to TRBJ1-5, with 11 bases fitting TRBD1. V was pared by 4 bases and J by 7 bases, with 12 bases of the junction left unmatched. The CDR3 runs 17 residues. Germline CDR1 and CDR2: MGHRA and YSYEKL. CDR3 sequence reads: CASSLGTGGSSPQPQHF. The CDR3 DNA is TGCGCCAGCAGCCTCGGGACAGGGGGTTCCAGTCCCCAGCCCCAGCATTTT.

The chain combines TRBV2 with TRBJ1-6; D gene ambiguous. Trimming removed 10 bases at V and 9 bases at J, with 25 bases between. CDR1 and CDR2 from the germline V gene are SNHLY and FYNNEI. This CDR3 has 16 amino acids. The CDR3 loop reads CATDLSPGRKGSPLHF. The CDR3 DNA reads as TGTGCCACCGACCTATCGCCGGGGAGGAAGGGTTCACCCCTCCACTTT.

Points on this clone: At one boundary the junction diverges from the germline segment, which might be a read error. As DNA, the CDR3 is TGTGCCTGGAGTGGGGGACAGGGGGGCTATGGCTACATCTTC. It yields the protein CAWSGGQGGYGYIF. This chain joins TRBV30 and TRBJ1-2, with 11 bases lining up with TRBD1. CDR1 is GTSNPN and CDR2 is SVGIG in the germline V gene (reference sequence). The CDR3 length is 14 residues.